The clone carrying this T cell receptor beta chain was counted many times. This specimen belongs to a study of Graves' ophthalmopathy and Graves' hyperthyroidism. This CDR3 is built from 14 residues. Germline values: CDR1 SNHLY, CDR2 FYNNEI. V lost 6 bases and J lost 0; bases outside the gene matches: 4. RNA served as the template for amplifying TCR beta CDR3 regions. An initial RT-PCR round employing HTBI primers preceded a second-round multiplex PCR. TCRdb re-analysed the multiplex PCR reads in MiXCR, keeping a single row per CDR3 protein. The data show about 400,000 distinct CDR3 sequences, around 17% seen once.

The origin of this receptor is a woman aged 18-30 years with Graves' ophthalmopathy. J is TRBJ2-7 and V is TRBV2, with 8 bases that match TRBD1. The sequencing input was peripheral blood. This CDR3 reads CASRADRGSYEQYF. The CDR3 DNA follows: TGTGCCAGCAGAGCCGACAGGGGCTCCTACGAGCAGTACTTC.